This T cell receptor (beta chain) was captured by sequencing in a study of liver allograft versus peripheral blood T cells. On the study more broadly: Transplanted-liver T cell receptor repertoires were compared with recipients' peripheral blood repertoires.

Whole-study findings and limits: In liver allografts, T cell receptor repertoires reportedly differed from the repertoires found in peripheral blood.

TCRdb ran MiXCR on the reads and lists one entry per CDR3 protein. The table lists some 9,000 distinct CDR3 sequences, around 17% of them singletons, with less than 2% in the top ten. This clonotype was detected many times. Its matching antigen is unknown. The sequence derives from a human patient who had a liver transplant. A subset of T cells may come from the graft donor.

CDR3 sequence (DNA): TGTGCCTGGAGTACTCAGGGAGAGGCGGGCTATGGCTACACCTTC. It yields the protein CAWSTQGEAGYGYTF. The J gene is TRBJ1-2, the V gene TRBV30; possibly TRBD1 for D (5 bases). The germline V and J ends were trimmed by 2 bases and 4 bases, with 17 bases remaining between them. CDR3 size: 15 residues. Looked up from germline, CDR1 is GTSNPN and CDR2 is SVGIG (reference sequence).